These 23 T cell receptor beta chains were all obtained from the same sample, sequenced in a study of CXCR3-negative and CXCR3-positive naive CD8 T cells. UMI-labeled 5' RACE yielded the TRB cDNA libraries. TCRdb re-analyzed the 5' RACE reads; it lists each CDR3 protein once, without DNA. This sample's table reports over 45,000 distinct CDR3 sequences. Sequenced input: memory CD8+ T cells from blood. These receptors were collected from a human donor in good health. Some clones in this sample may be carry-over from other donors' samples.

This chain joins TRBV28 and TRBJ2-7; there is no DNA to check the TCRdb D call of TRBD1. This CDR3 comprises 15 residues. The germline V gene encodes CDR1 MDHEN and CDR2 SYDVKM. This CDR3 is CASSSGRQGVFEQYF.

The gene calls are TRBV6-5 and TRBJ1-1. CDR1 is MNHEY, CDR2 SVGAGI, per germline. The CDR3 is made up of 13 amino acids. The CDR3 here is CASSPSRVTEAFF.

The chain carries TRBV4-1 and TRBJ1-2. The CDR3 is made up of 15 amino acids. Germline V CDR1 and CDR2: MGHRA, YSYEKL. Here the CDR3 reads CASSQEGQAGYGYTF.

The CDR3 sequence: CASSTRSGDPPTDTQYF. This chain joins TRBV6-5 and TRBJ2-3; TCRdb names TRBD1, which stays unverified in the absence of DNA. The CDR3 has 17 amino acids. In germline, CDR1 is MNHEY, CDR2 SVGAGI.

The gene calls are TRBV7-6 and TRBJ1-6; TCRdb selects TRBD1, and the lack of DNA leaves this call unchecked. This CDR3 region has 11 residues. CDR1 SGHVS and CDR2 FNYEAQ come from the germline V gene. CDR3 amino acids: CASSYGGPLHF.

The chain is built from TRBV4-1 and TRBJ2-5; TCRdb reports TRBD2, a call that lacks DNA to check it against. Germline V gene lookup returns CDR1 MGHRA and CDR2 YSYEKL. This CDR3 comprises 16 residues. The chain's CDR3 is CASSQVARGGSETQYF.

This rearrangement joins TRBV29-1 to TRBJ1-5; as DNA is missing, the TRBD1 call by TCRdb cannot be tested. The CDR3 is 14 amino acids. CDR1 and CDR2 from the germline V gene are SQVTM and ANQGSEA. The CDR3 loop reads CSVAGTGLNQPQHF.

The chain links TRBV15 to TRBJ1-2; TCRdb's D gene call, TRBD1, goes unchecked for lack of DNA. The germline gives CDR1 LNHNV, CDR2 YYDKDF (reference sequence). The CDR3 length is 13 residues. The CDR3 reads CATSSRGAGDYTF.

The V gene is TRBV7-8, the J gene TRBJ2-3; TCRdb outputs TRBD1, but without DNA this stays unchecked. Germline V lookup: CDR1 SGHVS, CDR2 FQNEAQ. This CDR3 spans 15 amino acids. This CDR3 reads CASSSYSGGGDTQYF.

This CDR3 reads CASSLGQGMKTEAFF. V gene TRBV5-4 combines with J gene TRBJ1-1; TCRdb calls TRBD1, which cannot be checked without DNA. This CDR3 is built from 15 residues. Per germline, CDR1 SGHNT and CDR2 YYREEE (reference sequence).

The chain uses TRBV4-3 and TRBJ2-1; TCRdb designates TRBD1, a call that cannot be tested without DNA. The CDR3 consists of 15 residues. Germline CDR1 reads LGHNA; CDR2 reads YSLEER. The CDR3 spells CASSQLDRGLDEQFF.

J is TRBJ2-1 and V is TRBV4-3; the TCRdb D gene call, TRBD1, has no DNA to confirm it. In germline, CDR1 is LGHNA, CDR2 YSLEER. This CDR3 contains 16 residues. The CDR3 protein is CASSQDLAGYYNEQFF.

The CDR3 loop is CASGPLIGLPPEAFF. The chain employs TRBV28 and TRBJ1-1. The CDR3 consists of 15 residues. CDR1 is MDHEN and CDR2 is SYDVKM in the germline V gene.

The rearrangement uses TRBV27 and TRBJ1-5. The CDR3 totals 15 residues. Per germline, CDR1 MNHEY and CDR2 SMNVEV (reference sequence). CDR3 in amino acids: CASSELSFGDQPQHF.

The rearrangement joins TRBV10-3 to TRBJ2-7; there is no DNA to check the TCRdb D call of TRBD2. Germline lookup yields CDR1 ENHRY and CDR2 SYGVKD. The CDR3 has 17 residues. The CDR3 is CAISESGTSGIAYEQYF.

V is TRBV6-2 or TRBV6-3 and J is TRBJ1-1; the D call of TRBD1 rests on TCRdb alone, since no DNA is present to check it. There are 14 residues in the CDR3. Looked up from germline, CDR1 is MNHEY and CDR2 is SVGEGT. CDR3 protein: CASSRTGGNTEAFF.

The rearrangement links TRBV20-1 to TRBJ2-7; the TCRdb call, TRBD1, lacks DNA for checking. This CDR3 has 15 amino acids. Germline CDR1 and CDR2: DFQATT and SNEGSKA (reference sequence). The CDR3 reads CSARDHDDSPYEQYF.

The rearrangement joins TRBV6-6 to TRBJ2-3; TCRdb lists TRBD2, though no DNA is available to test this call. The CDR3 runs to 14 residues. Germline V gives CDR1 MNHNY, CDR2 SVGAGI (reference sequence). CDR3 sequence reads: CASTLAGGTDTQYF.

This chain connects TRBV11-1 to TRBJ2-7; the D call of TRBD1 rests on TCRdb alone, since no DNA is present to check it. Germline V CDR1 and CDR2: SGHAT, FQDESV (reference sequence). This CDR3 has 15 amino acids. CDR3 amino acids: CASSLAFKGAYEQYF. The full variable domain, rest sourced from reference TRBV11-1 and TRBJ2-7, is EAEVAQSPRYKITEKSQAVAFWCDPISGHATLYWYRQILGQGPELLVQFQDESVVDDSQLPKDRFSAERLKGVDSTLKIQPAELGDSAMYLCASSLAFKGAYEQYFGPGTRLTVT.

J is TRBJ2-1 and V is TRBV28; TCRdb lists TRBD1, though no DNA is available to test this call. The CDR3 is made up of 13 amino acids. CDR1 is MDHEN, CDR2 SYDVKM, per germline. The CDR3 spells CASSMDSRNEQFF. Variable domain in full (rest from reference TRBV28 and TRBJ2-1): DVKVTQSSRYLVKRTGEKVFLECVQDMDHENMFWYRQDPGLGLRLIYFSYDVKMKEKGDIPEGYSVSREKKERFSLILESASTNQTSMYLCASSMDSRNEQFFGPGTRLTVL.

This chain links TRBV29-1 with TRBJ2-5; TCRdb reports TRBD1, a call that lacks DNA to check it against. Germline V gene lookup returns CDR1 SQVTM and CDR2 ANQGSEA. The CDR3 covers 15 residues. The CDR3 sequence is CSVEDGGTAQETQYF.

This chain links TRBV20-1 with TRBJ1-2; with no DNA, the TCRdb D assignment of TRBD1 cannot be verified. Germline values: CDR1 DFQATT, CDR2 SNEGSKA (reference sequence). There are 14 residues in the CDR3. The CDR3 spells CSASVNRGANGYTF.

V gene TRBV5-4 combines with J gene TRBJ1-1. The length of the CDR3 is 15 residues. CDR1 and CDR2 from the germline V gene are SGHNT and YYREEE (reference sequence). The CDR3: CASSLVVSGNTEAFF.